The 31 T cell receptor beta chains below come from one sample, sequenced in a study of T cell changes during pregnancy in multiple sclerosis. Generated by immunoSEQ multiplex PCR, the TCRdb table keeps only in-frame clones and is missing some. In the table there are 80,000 to 100,000 clones, approximately 93% of which are singletons. Here the sequenced sample was peripheral blood, taken after pregnancy. Receptors originate from a female donor with multiple sclerosis, enrolled in a pregnancy study.

The genes are TRBV27 and TRBJ1-3; weak D call: TRBD1 (5 bases). The germline V and J ends were trimmed by 2 bases and 1 base, with 15 bases remaining between them. The CDR3 has 17 amino acids. CDR1 is MNHEY, CDR2 SMNVEV, per germline (reference sequence). This CDR3 is CASSLTPPGLSGNTIYF. The CDR3, as DNA: TGTGCCAGCAGTTTAACCCCTCCAGGGCTATCTGGAAACACCATATATTTT.

J is TRBJ2-1 and V is TRBV7-6; 7 bases are a match to TRBD2. V trimming: 6 bases; J trimming: 9 bases; junction bases outside the gene matches: 14. The CDR3 is 15 residues long. Germline V gene data show CDR1 as SGHVS and CDR2 as FNYEAQ. CDR3 nucleotide sequence: TGTGCCAGCAGACCCGAGGGCCTAGCGGCCGCTGAGCAGTTCTTC. It is translated as CASRPEGLAAAEQFF. The full variable domain, completed using reference TRBV7-6 and TRBJ2-1, is GAGVSQSPRYKVTKRGQDVALRCDPISGHVSLYWYRQALGQGPEFLTYFNYEAQQDKSGLPNDRFSAERPEGSISTLTIQRTEQRDSAMYRCASRPEGLAAAEQFFGPGTRLTVL.

The chain is built from TRBV5-1 and TRBJ1-4, with D possibly matching TRBD1 (5 bases). Germline assignment: CDR1 SGHRS and CDR2 YFSETQ. The V end lost 4 bases, the J end lost 0 bases, and 13 bases lay between the germline ends. CDR3 length: 16 amino acids. CDR3 residues: CASSRGGEATNEKLFF. DNA for the CDR3: TGCGCCAGCAGCCGGGGAGGGGAAGCAACTAATGAAAAACTGTTTTTT.

The V gene is TRBV28, the J gene TRBJ2-2; 7 bases are shared with TRBD1. Germline loops: CDR1 MDHEN, CDR2 SYDVKM. V was pared by 5 bases and J by 7 bases, with 13 bases of the junction left unmatched. The CDR3 is 16 residues long. The CDR3, as DNA: TGTGCCAGCAGTCCCCCTGACAGGGAAGGACGCGGGGAGCTGTTTTTT. This gives the protein CASSPPDREGRGELFF.

The genes are TRBV19 and TRBJ2-1; 11 bases fit TRBD1. The V segment lost 4 bases and the J segment 4 bases; nucleotides outside the gene matches: 9. Germline V gene data show CDR1 as LNHDA and CDR2 as SQIVND (reference sequence). The CDR3 is 17 amino acids. As DNA, the CDR3 is TGTGCCAGTAGTACGGGACAGGGGGAGATTGGGTACAATGAGCAGTTCTTC. Translated, it gives CASSTGQGEIGYNEQFF.

The chain couples TRBV19 to TRBJ2-1; a weak D match, TRBD1 (5 bases). CDR1 is LNHDA, CDR2 SQIVND, per germline (reference sequence). V shed 5 bases and J shed 6 bases, with 14 bases lying between them. The CDR3 contains 14 residues. In DNA form, the CDR3 reads TGTGCCAGTAGTTGGCAGGGCATAGGCAATGAGCAGTTCTTC. Protein: CASSWQGIGNEQFF.

The chain carries TRBV14 and TRBJ1-1; possibly TRBD1 for D (6 bases). The CDR3 has 14 amino acids. Germline CDR1 reads SGHDN; CDR2 reads FVKESK. Trimming shortened V by 2 bases and J by 12 bases, and 19 bases separated the two germline ends. As DNA, the CDR3 is TGTGCCAGCAGCCAACCCGGACAGTACCGAAAGTCTTTCTTT. The encoded protein is CASSQPGQYRKSFF. Using reference TRBV14 and TRBJ1-1 for the parts outside the CDR3, the full variable domain is EAGVTQFPSHSVIEKGQTVTLRCDPISGHDNLYWYRRVMGKEIKFLLHFVKESKQDESGMPNNRFLAERTGGTYSTLKVQPAELEDSGVYFCASSQPGQYRKSFFGQGTRLTVV.

The chain is built from TRBV28 and TRBJ2-5, with 7 bases matching TRBD1. V was clipped by 4 bases and J by 5 bases; unmatched bases: 7. Looked up from germline, CDR1 is MDHEN and CDR2 is SYDVKM. CDR3 length: 14 residues. The CDR3 DNA sequence: TGTGCCAGCAGTTCCCAGACAGGGTCGGAGACCCAGTACTTC. Translating gives CASSSQTGSETQYF. Looking up the rest from reference TRBV28 and TRBJ2-5 gives the full variable domain: DVKVTQSSRYLVKRTGEKVFLECVQDMDHENMFWYRQDPGLGLRLIYFSYDVKMKEKGDIPEGYSVSREKKERFSLILESASTNQTSMYLCASSSQTGSETQYFGPGTRLLVL.

This clone was counted between two and nine times. The chain is built from TRBV6-1 and TRBJ2-1; TRBD2 agrees at 10 bases. Per the germline V gene, CDR1 is MNHNS and CDR2 is SASEGT. V lost 6 bases and J lost 1; bases outside the gene matches: 15. CDR3 length: 19 residues. CDR3 in amino acids: CASSERSSGSRISYNEQFF. CDR3 in DNA: TGTGCCAGCAGCGAAAGGTCTAGCGGGAGTCGAATTTCCTACAATGAGCAGTTCTTC.

This chain joins TRBV19 and TRBJ2-6, with D hard to call. CDR1 and CDR2 (germline): LNHDA, SQIVND (reference sequence). V shed 4 bases and J shed 0 bases, with 10 bases lying between them. The CDR3 totals 16 residues. As DNA, the CDR3 is TGTGCCAGTAGTACGCTAACAGTCTCTGGGGCCAACGTCCTGACTTTC. Its translation is CASSTLTVSGANVLTF.

V and J are TRBV29-1 and TRBJ2-7; 10 nucleotides match TRBD2. CDR3 length equals 14 residues. V trimming: 3 bases; J trimming: 6 bases; junction bases outside the gene matches: 8. CDR1 and CDR2 from the germline V gene are SQVTM and ANQGSEA. The CDR3 sequence is CSVDQSGGGIEQYF. For the CDR3, the DNA is TGCAGCGTTGATCAGAGCGGGGGGGGAATCGAGCAGTACTTC.

The rearrangement joins TRBV27 to TRBJ2-3, with TRBD2 identical over 7 bases. Trimming removed 0 bases from V and 2 bases from J; junction bases left unmatched: 5. CDR3 length: 16 amino acids. Germline V gives CDR1 MNHEY, CDR2 SMNVEV (reference sequence). The CDR3 DNA is TGTGCCAGCAGTTTATCGTGGGGGGGTCCCACAGATACGCAGTATTTT. It yields the protein CASSLSWGGPTDTQYF.

The V call is TRBV30, the J call TRBJ2-3, with unresolved D. Trimming took 5 bases from V and 4 from J, leaving 7 bases between them. The CDR3 has 11 amino acids. CDR1 is GTSNPN, CDR2 SVGIG, per germline (reference sequence). The CDR3 nucleotides are TGTGCCTGGGAAGAGGCAGATACGCAGTATTTT. It yields the protein CAWEEADTQYF. The whole variable domain, remainder taken from reference TRBV30 and TRBJ2-3, is SQTIHQWPATLVQPVGSPLSLECTVEGTSNPNLYWYRQAAGRGLQLLFYSVGIGQISSEVPQNLSASRPQDRQFILSSKKLLLSDSGFYLCAWEEADTQYFGPGTRLTVL.

The V and J genes are TRBV10-1 and TRBJ1-5; 12 nucleotides agree with TRBD1. The junction had 7 bases not matched to a gene; V was cut back by 4 bases and J by 6 bases. Germline V gene data show CDR1 as WNHNN and CDR2 as SYGVQD (reference sequence). The CDR3 runs 16 residues. The CDR3 DNA is TGCGCCAGCAGTGCCGCCGGGACAGGGGGCCCTCAGCCCCAGCATTTT. Translated: CASSAAGTGGPQPQHF.

Points on this clone: A junction end diverges from the germline sequence, so it may reflect a read error. The V gene is TRBV14, the J gene TRBJ2-7; the D gene is possibly TRBD1 (5 bases). Germline V gives CDR1 SGHDN, CDR2 FVKESK. The CDR3 contains 13 residues. The CDR3 region is CASTQGHSYEQYF. The CDR3 DNA sequence: TGTGCCAGCACCCAAGGACATTCCTACGAGCAGTACTTC.

This chain links TRBV7-9 with TRBJ1-1; D is undetermined. CDR1 SEHNR and CDR2 FQNEAQ come from the germline V gene (reference sequence). V lost 1 base and J 2 bases, leaving 14 bases between the germline ends. The CDR3 has 16 amino acids. CDR3 residues: CASSLVPRFRNTEAFF. The CDR3 DNA reads TGTGCCAGCAGCTTAGTACCCCGGTTTCGCAACACTGAAGCTTTCTTT.

This clone appeared once. This chain uses TRBV6-1 with TRBJ1-2; D unresolved. The CDR3 runs 11 residues. The V and J ends lost 4 bases and 6 bases respectively, with 6 bases between them. Germline CDR1 is MNHNS and CDR2 is SASEGT. CDR3 in DNA: TGTGCCAGCAGTGTTCTCGATGGCTACACCTTC. Its translation: CASSVLDGYTF.

The rearrangement links TRBV7-9 to TRBJ2-5, with TRBD2 matching over 7 bases. The germline V gene has CDR1 SEHNR and CDR2 FQNEAQ (reference sequence). The V and J ends lost 5 bases and 10 bases, in that order; junction bases with no gene match: 16. This CDR3 comprises 15 residues. CDR3 sequence: CASSPAGSSKVVQYF. The CDR3, as DNA: TGTGCCAGCAGCCCAGCGGGATCCTCTAAGGTGGTCCAGTACTTC.

The chain couples TRBV19 to TRBJ2-1, with D perhaps TRBD1 (5 bases). In germline, CDR1 is LNHDA, CDR2 SQIVND (reference sequence). Trimming left V 6 bases short and J 4 bases short, with 7 bases between. There are 12 residues in the CDR3. The CDR3 DNA sequence: TGTGCCAGTAGAACAGGTTACAATGAGCAGTTCTTC. This sequence encodes CASRTGYNEQFF.

The V gene is TRBV10-3, the J gene TRBJ2-7; the D is unclear. The CDR3 loop spans 11 amino acids. From germline, CDR1 is ENHRY and CDR2 SYGVKD. V lost 3 bases and J 6 bases, leaving 6 bases between the germline ends. The DNA for the CDR3 is TGTGCCATCAGTGATAACAGCGAGCAGTACTTC. Translating it yields CAISDNSEQYF.

The chain uses TRBV21-1 and TRBJ1-4; the table calls TRBD1, which could not be checked here. TRBV21-1 is designated a pseudogene. The CDR3 contains 16 residues. CDR3 in amino acids: CASSNGRGLANEKLFF. CDR3 nucleotides: TGTGCCAGCAGCAATGGCAGGGGGCTAGCTAATGAAAAACTGTTTTTT.

The rearrangement joins TRBV6-5 to TRBJ1-1, with a weak D call TRBD1 (5 bases). The CDR3 runs 14 residues. Trimming took off 2 bases at V and 5 bases at J, with 12 bases between the two ends. CDR1 and CDR2 (germline): MNHEY, SVGAGI. Here the CDR3 DNA reads TGTGCCAGCAGTTACGGGGGAGGTTGGACTGAAGCTTTCTTT. This sequence encodes CASSYGGGWTEAFF.

The V call is TRBV27, the J call TRBJ2-1; TRBD2 matches 11 bases. V shed 4 bases, J shed 2 bases, and the junction held 4 bases outside the gene matches. The length of the CDR3 is 16 residues. Germline V CDR1 and CDR2: MNHEY, SMNVEV (reference sequence). CDR3 region: CASSSLAGAAYNEQFF. CDR3 nucleotide sequence: TGTGCCAGCAGTTCACTAGCGGGAGCGGCCTACAATGAGCAGTTCTTC.

This chain uses TRBV5-4 with TRBJ2-7; the D gene is possibly TRBD2 (6 bases). CDR3 length: 12 amino acids. Germline CDR1 is SGHNT and CDR2 is YYREEE (reference sequence). Deletions cut 5 bases from V and 3 bases from J, with 9 bases between. DNA for the CDR3: TGTGCCAGCAGTATGGGGGGCTACGAGCAGTACTTC. This gives the protein CASSMGGYEQYF.

The chain joins TRBV2 to TRBJ2-5; 7 bases are a match to TRBD2. This CDR3 contains 15 residues. The V and J ends lost 6 bases and 6 bases, in that order; junction bases with no gene match: 13. Germline values: CDR1 SNHLY, CDR2 FYNNEI. The CDR3 sequence is CASRDLRSGKKTQYF. In DNA, the CDR3 is TGTGCCAGCAGGGACTTGAGAAGCGGGAAGAAGACCCAGTACTTC.

The chain carries TRBV4-2 and TRBJ1-2, with D unresolved. V gave up 1 base and J gave up 10 bases, with 10 bases separating them. The CDR3 totals 12 residues. From germline, CDR1 is LGHNA and CDR2 YNFKEQ. The CDR3 DNA follows: TGTGCCAGCAGCCAAGTGGGCCGTCCCTACACCTTC. It yields the protein CASSQVGRPYTF.

V is TRBV29-1 and J is TRBJ2-2; 7 bases map to TRBD2. The germline V gene has CDR1 SQVTM and CDR2 ANQGSEA. This CDR3 region has 13 residues. This CDR3 is CRVDLAATGELFF. Written as DNA, the CDR3 is TGCAGGGTGGACCTAGCGGCCACCGGGGAGCTGTTTTTT.

V is TRBV9 and J is TRBJ2-3, with TRBD2 matching 9 bases. J was trimmed by 4 bases and V by 0 bases; bases with no gene match: 12. Germline values: CDR1 SGDLS, CDR2 YYNGEE. The CDR3 totals 18 residues. In DNA, the CDR3 is TGTGCCAGCAGCGTAGAGCGGGGGCTAGCGGGATCGGCAGATACGCAGTATTTT. Its translation: CASSVERGLAGSADTQYF.

As DNA, the CDR3 is TGTGCCAGCAGGCACGTGAGCTCCTACGAGCAGTACTTC. It specifies CASRHVSSYEQYF. This chain connects TRBV11-2 to TRBJ2-7; D call uncertain. The CDR3 has 13 residues. Germline CDR1 is SGHAT and CDR2 is FQNNGV. The V end was cut by 6 bases, the J end by 0 bases, with 9 bases between.

The CDR3 sequence: CASSTRLAGSYNEQFF. The DNA for the CDR3 is TGTGCCAGCAGCACCCGACTAGCGGGCTCCTACAATGAGCAGTTCTTC. The V call is TRBV9, the J call TRBJ2-1, with 10 bases that match TRBD2. The V gene end was trimmed by 4 bases and the J gene end by 0 bases; junction bases not matched to a gene: 4. The CDR3 totals 16 residues. The germline CDR1 and CDR2 sequences are SGDLS and YYNGEE.

The gene calls are TRBV19 and TRBJ2-5, with 16 bases matching TRBD2. With 8 bases clipped from V and 5 bases from J, the junction kept 14 bases outside the gene matches. Germline-derived CDR1 and CDR2 are LNHDA and SQIVND (reference sequence). The CDR3 is 18 amino acids. The CDR3 sequence is CASRPGLAGGPESETQYF. For the CDR3, the DNA is TGTGCCAGTCGACCGGGACTAGCGGGAGGGCCGGAATCTGAGACCCAGTACTTC.